A selection of T cell receptor beta chains follows, all from one sample in a study of T cell responses to AZD1222 COVID-19 vaccine. The data were produced by immunoSEQ multiplex PCR, yet TCRdb's version contains in-frame clones alone and is incomplete. The table has 170,000 or so clones, over 75% seen once. Sequencing used peripheral blood, obtained on day 0 of AZD1222 vaccination. The receptor source for this set is an adult in good health. Both conserved end residues are part of each CDR3. Each record gives: J gene, V gene, CDR3 protein.

>TRBJ1-3|TRBV5-6
CASSWGDLGRSYSGNTIYF
>TRBJ2-4|TRBV3-1/TRBV3-2
CASSQDGLAANIQYF
>TRBJ1-6|TRBV6-2/TRBV6-3
CASSYVTENSPLHF
>TRBJ2-3|TRBV19
CASSIWVTDTQYF
>TRBJ1-1|TRBV7-2
CASSLEGRRTEAFF
>TRBJ2-3|TRBV19
CASSMDISGTSGGGRTQYF
>TRBJ2-5|TRBV5-1
CASSLGRTEETQYF
>TRBJ2-7|TRBV29-1
CSVDHAGEQYF
>TRBJ2-5|TRBV3-1/TRBV3-2
CASSHAAATQYF
>TRBJ1-5|TRBV19
CASSAGQGENF
>TRBJ1-2|TRBV19
CASRPDRPIGYTF
>TRBJ2-7|TRBV6-2/TRBV6-3
CASSSRTGGSYEQYF
>TRBJ2-3|TRBV6-2/TRBV6-3
CASSLTIPGLAGATTDTQYF
>TRBJ2-1|TRBV5-1
CASSLAGGAPYNEQFF
>TRBJ2-7|TRBV2
CASRPGQGLYEQYF
>TRBJ1-2|TRBV6-5
CASSFRTGPNYGYTF
>TRBJ1-5|TRBV21-1
CASSLGGRGGNQPQHF